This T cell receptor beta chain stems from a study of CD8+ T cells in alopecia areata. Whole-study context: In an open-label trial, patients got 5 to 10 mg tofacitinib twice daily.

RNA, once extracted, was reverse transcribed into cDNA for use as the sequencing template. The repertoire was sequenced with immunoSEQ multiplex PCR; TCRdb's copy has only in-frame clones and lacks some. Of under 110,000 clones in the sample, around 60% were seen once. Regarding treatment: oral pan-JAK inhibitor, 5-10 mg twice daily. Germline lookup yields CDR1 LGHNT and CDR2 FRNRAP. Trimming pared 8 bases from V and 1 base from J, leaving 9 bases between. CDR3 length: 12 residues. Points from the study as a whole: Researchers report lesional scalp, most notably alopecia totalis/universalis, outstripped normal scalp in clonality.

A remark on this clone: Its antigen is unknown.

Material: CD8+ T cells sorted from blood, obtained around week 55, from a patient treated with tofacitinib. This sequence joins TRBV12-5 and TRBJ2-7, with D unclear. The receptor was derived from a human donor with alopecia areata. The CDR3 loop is CASTENSYEQYF. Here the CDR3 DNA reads TGTGCTAGTACAGAAAATTCCTACGAGCAGTACTTC.